Shown below are 7 T cell receptor beta chains from a single sample sequenced in a study of T cell responses to AZD1222 COVID-19 vaccine. The assay was immunoSEQ multiplex PCR, and TCRdb's table has in-frame clones only and misses some. The sample lists approximately 140,000 clones; roughly nine tenths were seen once. The input for sequencing was peripheral blood, taken 28 days after the second AZD1222 dose. Source of these receptors: an adult who received the AZD1222 COVID-19 vaccine.

The V and J genes are TRBV27 and TRBJ2-2, with D tentatively TRBD1 or TRBD2 (5 bases each). This CDR3 has 15 amino acids. Germline V gene data show CDR1 as MNHEY and CDR2 as SMNVEV (reference sequence). V gave up 2 bases and J gave up 4 bases, with 11 bases separating them. The CDR3 reads CASSLGGSGTGELFF. CDR3 sequence (DNA): TGTGCCAGCAGTTTAGGGGGTTCGGGCACCGGGGAGCTGTTTTTT.

The chain is built from TRBV2 and TRBJ1-5; D unclear. The CDR3 loop spans 13 amino acids. Germline V CDR1 and CDR2: SNHLY, FYNNEI. Trimming removed 4 bases at V and 2 bases at J, with 6 bases between. In nucleotides, the CDR3 is TGTGCCAGCAGTGCGGACGGCAATCAGCCCCAGCATTTT. Its translation: CASSADGNQPQHF.

V gene TRBV9 combines with J gene TRBJ1-1; D is ambiguous. CDR1 SGDLS and CDR2 YYNGEE come from the germline V gene. V was trimmed by 0 bases and J by 0 bases, leaving 9 bases between them. This CDR3 is 15 amino acids long. The CDR3 loop is CASSVEGNLNTEAFF. In DNA, the CDR3 is TGTGCCAGCAGCGTAGAAGGGAACCTGAACACTGAAGCTTTCTTT.

The chain joins TRBV18 to TRBJ2-1; 15 bases are shared with TRBD2. This CDR3 has 18 residues. With 3 bases clipped from V and 7 bases from J, the junction kept 10 bases outside the gene matches. Germline loops: CDR1 KGHSH, CDR2 LQKENI. The CDR3 region has the DNA TGTGCCAGCTCACCTACCATCGGACTAGCGGGAGGGACTAATGAGCAGTTCTTC. Its protein is CASSPTIGLAGGTNEQFF.

V gene TRBV4-2 combines with J gene TRBJ2-2; the match to TRBD2 covers 9 bases. The CDR3 has 17 residues. CDR1 is LGHNA and CDR2 is YNFKEQ in the germline V gene. With 3 bases clipped from V and 4 bases from J, the junction kept 9 bases outside the gene matches. CDR3 protein: CASSQPGLAFFTGELFF. CDR3 coding DNA: TGTGCCAGCAGCCAGCCGGGACTAGCATTTTTCACCGGGGAGCTGTTTTTT.

The CDR3 reads CASSLPDRDPNEQYF. The CDR3 DNA sequence: TGCGCCAGCAGCCTCCCCGACAGGGATCCCAACGAGCAGTACTTC. The chain uses TRBV5-1 and TRBJ2-7, with 7 nucleotides matching TRBD1. This CDR3 is 15 amino acids long. Trimming cost V 4 bases and J 5 bases; bases outside gene matches: 12. Germline lookup yields CDR1 SGHRS and CDR2 YFSETQ.

The rearrangement links TRBV10-1 to TRBJ2-3; D call uncertain. V was clipped by 8 bases and J by 5 bases, with 17 bases between them. The CDR3 extends over 14 amino acids. Germline V gives CDR1 WNHNN, CDR2 SYGVQD (reference sequence). The CDR3 DNA is TGCGCCAGCCGTTCGGGTTTGAAGGGAGATACGCAGTATTTT. Translating it yields CASRSGLKGDTQYF.